Sequencing of this T cell receptor beta chain was carried out in a study of T cells after yellow fever vaccination. Overall study context: With SMART-Seq v4 Ultra Low Input, the fractions containing low cell numbers were prepared.

This clonotype showed up many times. No antigen is known for it. A junction end diverges from the germline sequence, so it may reflect a read error. Study-level findings and limits: The bulk population could contribute abundant contaminating clonotypes to FACS-sorted repertoires. Once the booster was given, most primary-vaccination clones reappeared, at about 96% for CD4 and approximately 88% for CD8.

One entry per CDR3 protein results from TCRdb running MiXCR on the 5' RACE reads. The table records around 160,000 distinct CDR3 sequences, about 7% of them present only once. Germline V CDR1 and CDR2: MNHNS, SASEGT. The CDR3 has 13 amino acids. This receptor was taken from a man aged 18 to 29 who received the YFV17D yellow fever vaccine. Here the sequenced sample was CD4+ T cells sorted from PBMCs, taken around 5 days after the first yellow fever vaccination. The V gene is TRBV6-1, the J gene TRBJ1-2; 8 bases map to TRBD1. This CDR3 reads CANSDRGGGGYTF. The CDR3 DNA reads TGTGCCAACAGTGACAGGGGAGGTGGTGGCTACACCTTC.